This T cell receptor beta chain was captured by sequencing in a study of CD8 T cells in ankylosing spondylitis. Findings of the study overall: Blood from ankylosing spondylitis patients appeared to carry a characteristic roughly eight-variant TCR beta motif.

Each CDR3 protein gets one entry after TCRdb re-called the 5' RACE reads with MiXCR. The table shows tens of thousands of distinct CDR3 sequences, with about 8.1% occurring only once. This clonotype was observed many times. No antigen is known for it. The specimen sequenced was blood, either unsorted or a sorted T cell fraction (not recorded which). The sequence was collected from a male donor with ankylosing spondylitis.

The CDR3 DNA is TGTGCCAGCAGCTTAGCAGCGGCCTCCTACGAGCAGTACTTC. As protein: CASSLAAASYEQYF. The chain recombines TRBV7-9 with TRBJ2-7, with D perhaps matching TRBD2 (5 bases). The germline V gene has CDR1 SEHNR and CDR2 FQNEAQ (reference sequence). This CDR3 region has 14 residues. V was clipped by 0 bases and J by 0 bases, with 6 bases between them.